The clone carrying this TCR beta chain appeared many times. TCRdb reanalysed the reads using MiXCR and keeps one entry per CDR3 protein. In the table there are fewer than 250,000 distinct CDR3 sequences, roughly 12% of which are singletons. The data derive from a study of T cell repertoires in cytomegalovirus infection. Overall study: Based on public TCR beta signatures, there were indications of CMV infection and of a matching HLA type.

The CDR3 runs to 14 residues. The germline V gene has CDR1 SGHTA and CDR2 FQGNSA. V lost 4 bases and J lost 4, with 11 bases in between. The chain carries TRBV7-2 and TRBJ2-1; the D is unclear. Sequences were obtained from PBMCs. The sequence was obtained from a human donor in good health (CMV status not recorded). Some clones in this sample may be carry-over from other donors' samples. CDR3 sequence reads: CASSSAGQYNEQFF. CDR3 nucleotide sequence: TGTGCCAGCAGCTCCGCCGGCCAATACAATGAGCAGTTCTTC.